The clone carrying this T cell receptor (beta chain) was counted only a few times. Per the study methods: Estimates of nucleated cell counts were drawn from the amplification of reference gene primers. Profiling relied on immunoSEQ multiplex PCR, and the TCRdb table lists in-frame clones only, not all of them. V, J and clone size were drawn from that table, and D and trimming were deduced from the DNA. This table holds over 15,000 clones, about 80% found once. The source of the sample is a study of blood T cell repertoires in COVID-19. Study summary: T cells, B-cell-depleted T cells, or PBMCs supplied cDNA or gDNA.

The V gene end was trimmed by 2 bases and the J gene end by 7 bases; junction bases not matched to a gene: 4. The CDR3 has 14 residues. Germline V gene lookup returns CDR1 LNHDA and CDR2 SQIVND (reference sequence). This rearrangement joins TRBV19 to TRBJ2-1; TRBD2 matches at 8 bases. What was sequenced was peripheral blood. This receptor was identified in a man in his 70s with active or convalescent COVID-19. The CDR3 sequence: CASSISGSYNEQFF. The DNA for the CDR3 is TGTGCCAGTAGTATAAGCGGGAGTTATAATGAGCAGTTCTTC.